Given below is one T cell receptor beta chain in context. As yet, its antigen is unknown. Germline assignment: CDR1 SGHDT and CDR2 YYEEEE. The V gene end was trimmed by 1 base and the J gene end by 4 bases; junction bases not matched to a gene: 6. The CDR3 spans 16 residues. The data were obtained in a study of beta chain features in type 1 diabetes. Sequenced material consisted of expressed TCRB transcripts (all of the isolated RNA was reverse transcribed). Method: immunoSEQ multiplex PCR; TCRdb's copy keeps in-frame clones and lacks some. The table includes about 710,000 clones, about 14% detected once. The study's findings and limits: A moderate, significant TCRB CDR3 shortening appeared in type 1 diabetes across four CD4+ subsets.

V and J are TRBV5-6 and TRBJ2-3; 10 bases are shared with TRBD2. Sequencing was performed on naive CD4+ T cells from blood. The receptor was derived from a man between 18 and 35 years old with type 1 diabetes. CDR3 loop: CASSLRYSGRSDTQYF. The CDR3 DNA follows: TGTGCCAGCAGCTTGCGTTATAGCGGGAGGTCAGATACGCAGTATTTT.